These 16 T cell receptor beta chains originate from one sample sequenced in a study of shared clonotypes between healthy human individuals. TCRdb's copy holds only in-frame clones and misses some; the assay was immunoSEQ multiplex PCR. The sample has hundreds of thousands of clones, about 78% seen once. Material: memory CD4+ T cells sorted from blood. The subset denotes: CD45RA-negative fraction. Receptor source: a woman aged 25 to 39 in good health.

The rearrangement joins TRBV30 to TRBJ1-4; D gene unclear. This CDR3 spans 13 amino acids. CDR1 and CDR2 from the germline V gene are GTSNPN and SVGIG (reference sequence). Deletions cut 4 bases from V and 3 bases from J, with 9 bases between. CDR3 in DNA: TGTGCCTGGAACGTGCGGGCTAATGAAAAACTGTTTTTT. Its translation is CAWNVRANEKLFF.

V and J are TRBV25-1 and TRBJ1-2; 9 positions agree with TRBD1. The CDR3 has 17 residues. Germline V lookup: CDR1 MGHDK, CDR2 SYGVNS. With 3 bases clipped from V and 4 bases from J, the junction kept 12 bases outside the gene matches. The CDR3 nucleotides are TGTGCCAGCAGTGACCCCTTGGGACAGGGAGACTTCTATGGCTACACCTTC. Residues: CASSDPLGQGDFYGYTF.

The rearrangement joins TRBV18 to TRBJ2-2; 11 nucleotides line up with TRBD2. The CDR3 is 16 residues long. Germline V gene data show CDR1 as KGHSH and CDR2 as LQKENI. J lost 7 bases, V lost 6 bases, and 10 bases had no gene match. The CDR3 DNA is TGTGCCAGCTCGCACGGGACTAGCGGTTTCAGCGGGGAGCTGTTTTTT. Its translation is CASSHGTSGFSGELFF.

This clone was counted between two and nine times. This sample also contains other DNA sequences that code for the same CDR3. The chain employs TRBV11-2 and TRBJ2-1, with 7 bases identical to TRBD1. Germline values: CDR1 SGHAT, CDR2 FQNNGV. With V trimmed by 7 bases and J by 0 bases, 3 bases remained unmatched. The CDR3 contains 14 residues. CDR3 DNA: TGTGCCAGCACGGACAGGAGCTCCTACAATGAGCAGTTCTTC. This encodes CASTDRSSYNEQFF. Based on the CDR3 plus reference TRBV11-2 and TRBJ2-1, the full variable domain is EAGVAQSPRYKIIEKRQSVAFWCNPISGHATLYWYQQILGQGPKLLIQFQNNGVVDDSQLPKDRFSAERLKGVDSTLKIQPAKLEDSAVYLCASTDRSSYNEQFFGPGTRLTVL.

The rearrangement uses TRBV29-1 and TRBJ1-1, with a possible D match to TRBD1 (6 bases). V shed 4 bases and J shed 6 bases, with 12 bases lying between them. The CDR3 totals 12 residues. Germline V CDR1 and CDR2: SQVTM, ANQGSEA. This CDR3 is CSVGLGAAEAFF. For the CDR3, the DNA is TGCAGCGTTGGGTTGGGGGCCGCTGAAGCTTTCTTT.

The V call is TRBV18, the J call TRBJ2-2, with D possibly being TRBD2 (5 bases). V was pared by 1 base and J by 5 bases, with 11 bases between. Per the germline V gene, CDR1 is KGHSH and CDR2 is LQKENI. The CDR3 has 15 amino acids. The CDR3 region has the DNA TGTGCCAGCTCACCACTCCGGGAAAAGACCGGGGAGCTGTTTTTT. Protein sequence: CASSPLREKTGELFF.

This chain connects TRBV6-5 to TRBJ2-7; D not resolved. V was pared by 0 bases and J by 5 bases, with 11 bases between. Germline CDR1 reads MNHEY; CDR2 reads SVGAGI. There are 14 residues in the CDR3. In nucleotides, the CDR3 is TGTGCCAGCAGTTACTCGATAAGGACGCACGAGCAGTACTTC. It is translated as CASSYSIRTHEQYF.

V and J are TRBV27 and TRBJ2-1, with TRBD2 matching 9 bases. Germline CDR1 and CDR2: MNHEY and SMNVEV (reference sequence). The V and J ends lost 0 bases and 9 bases, in that order; junction bases with no gene match: 6. The CDR3 loop spans 15 amino acids. The CDR3 protein is CASSLSGLAGIEQFF. The CDR3 bases are TGTGCCAGCAGTTTATCGGGTCTAGCGGGGATTGAGCAGTTCTTC.

This clone is deemed medium-sized. The chain is built from TRBV19 and TRBJ1-1, with TRBD1 identical over 7 bases. Trimming took 3 bases from V and 0 from J; bases not matched to a gene: 19. The CDR3 length is 20 residues. CDR1 LNHDA and CDR2 SQIVND come from the germline V gene (reference sequence). The CDR3 reads CASSITFAVTGDNVNTEAFF. CDR3 nucleotide sequence: TGTGCCAGTAGTATCACCTTCGCGGTCACAGGGGACAACGTGAACACTGAAGCTTTCTTT.

The chain is built from TRBV28 and TRBJ1-3; D unclear. CDR3 size: 14 residues. Trimming removed 2 bases from V and 0 bases from J, with 5 bases in between. The germline V gene has CDR1 MDHEN and CDR2 SYDVKM. As DNA, the CDR3 is TGTGCCAGCAGTTTAGGGTTCTCTGGAAACACCATATATTTT. It is translated as CASSLGFSGNTIYF.

This clone showed up just a few times. The chain is built from TRBV28 and TRBJ2-6; D ambiguous. Germline V lookup: CDR1 MDHEN, CDR2 SYDVKM. This CDR3 comprises 14 residues. Trimming removed 4 bases at V and 1 base at J, with 5 bases between. The CDR3 DNA reads as TGTGCCAGCAGTTCCGAATCTGGGGCCAACGTCCTGACTTTC. Its protein product is CASSSESGANVLTF. Together with reference TRBV28 and TRBJ2-6, the CDR3 gives the full variable domain: DVKVTQSSRYLVKRTGEKVFLECVQDMDHENMFWYRQDPGLGLRLIYFSYDVKMKEKGDIPEGYSVSREKKERFSLILESASTNQTSMYLCASSSESGANVLTFGAGSRLTVL.

The chain carries TRBV4-1 and TRBJ2-7; D unclear. The CDR3 sequence is 17 residues long. Between the trimmed V and J ends, which lost 4 bases and 1 base, there was a span of 20 bases. The germline V gene has CDR1 MGHRA and CDR2 YSYEKL. In DNA form, the CDR3 reads TGCGCCAGCAGCCTCTCCTCTCCCAGACAATCGTCCTACGAGCAGTACTTC. This sequence encodes CASSLSSPRQSSYEQYF.

The V and J genes are TRBV5-1 and TRBJ2-1, with 7 bases lining up with TRBD2. Germline loops: CDR1 SGHRS, CDR2 YFSETQ. V lost 0 bases and J lost 8; bases outside the gene matches: 11. The CDR3 has 16 residues. The CDR3 loop is CASSLAASGLGDEQFF. DNA of the CDR3: TGCGCCAGCAGCTTGGCGGCTAGCGGTCTTGGAGATGAGCAGTTCTTC.

This chain uses TRBV10-3 with TRBJ2-1; TRBD2 aligns across 8 bases. V was pared by 6 bases and J by 4 bases, with 11 bases of the junction left unmatched. Germline V CDR1 and CDR2: ENHRY, SYGVKD. The CDR3 is 16 amino acids. The CDR3 protein is CAISQRTSREYNEQFF. In nucleotides, the CDR3 is TGTGCCATCAGCCAACGGACTAGCAGGGAATACAATGAGCAGTTCTTC.

About this clone itself: This same CDR3 is encoded by further DNA sequences in the sample. This sequence joins TRBV5-1 and TRBJ2-2, with a weak D call TRBD1 (5 bases). CDR1 and CDR2 (germline): SGHRS, YFSETQ. V lost 4 bases to trimming and J lost 4 bases, with 11 bases between them. This CDR3 is 14 amino acids long. The CDR3 bases are TGCGCCAGCAGCCTGACAGAACCCACCGGGGAGCTGTTTTTT. Its protein product is CASSLTEPTGELFF.

V and J are TRBV7-9 and TRBJ2-5; 8 bases agree with TRBD2. The germline V gene encodes CDR1 SEHNR and CDR2 FQNEAQ (reference sequence). V lost 0 bases, J lost 0 bases, and 9 bases stayed unmatched. This CDR3 is 18 amino acids long. This chain's CDR3 is CASSLAGLAGKYQETQYF. The CDR3 DNA reads as TGTGCCAGCAGCTTAGCAGGCTTAGCGGGGAAGTACCAAGAGACCCAGTACTTC.